One and the same sample provided the 31 T cell receptor beta chains below, sequenced in a study of cytotoxic CD8 clonotypes in ibrutinib-treated CLL. Sequencing was performed with immunoSEQ multiplex PCR; in TCRdb, only in-frame clones are kept and a portion is missing. The data contain about 18,000 clones, approximately 82% of them singletons. The sequenced sample was PBMCs, obtained before ibrutinib treatment. These receptors were taken from a human donor with chronic lymphocytic leukemia.

This chain joins TRBV7-2 and TRBJ2-1; D may match TRBD1 or TRBD2 (5 bases each). Germline assignment: CDR1 SGHTA and CDR2 FQGNSA. The CDR3 totals 14 residues. The V end was cut by 4 bases, the J end by 5 bases, with 12 bases between. CDR3 sequence: CASSSGTKNNEQFF. CDR3 coding DNA: TGTGCCAGCAGCTCCGGGACCAAGAACAATGAGCAGTTCTTC.

J is TRBJ1-5 and V is TRBV6-4; D possibly corresponds to TRBD1 (5 bases). Germline lookup yields CDR1 MRHNA and CDR2 SNTAGT. The V gene lost 3 bases and the J gene lost 7 bases, with 10 bases spanning the gap. The CDR3 covers 13 residues. The CDR3 DNA reads TGTGCCAGCAGTGAGCAGGGTGGACAGCCCCAGCATTTT. This codes for CASSEQGGQPQHF.

V gene TRBV9 combines with J gene TRBJ2-3; 9 nucleotides align to TRBD1. CDR3 length equals 15 residues. Germline V lookup: CDR1 SGDLS, CDR2 YYNGEE. The junction had 4 bases not matched to a gene; V was cut back by 4 bases and J by 1 base. The CDR3 region has the DNA TGTGCCAGCAGCTCCAGACAGGGGGGCACAGATACGCAGTATTTT. This gives the protein CASSSRQGGTDTQYF. The full variable domain, in which reference TRBV9 and TRBJ2-3 provide the parts outside the CDR3, is DSGVTQTPKHLITATGQRVTLRCSPRSGDLSVYWYQQSLDQGLQFLIQYYNGEERAKGNILERFSAQQFPDLHSELNLSSLELGDSALYFCASSSRQGGTDTQYFGPGTRLTVL.

The chain uses TRBV4-2 and TRBJ1-2; the D gene is possibly TRBD1 (5 bases). The CDR3 is 15 amino acids. Trimming removed 6 bases from V and 4 bases from J, with 18 bases in between. Germline V gene lookup returns CDR1 LGHNA and CDR2 YNFKEQ. CDR3 DNA sequence: TGTGCCAGCAGAAGTACGGGAAAAGGGGCCTATGGCTACACCTTC. Its protein is CASRSTGKGAYGYTF.

The gene calls are TRBV28 and TRBJ1-3; no definite D call. V was trimmed by 1 base and J by 0 bases, leaving 16 bases between them. CDR3 length: 18 residues. Germline V gene data show CDR1 as MDHEN and CDR2 as SYDVKM. For the CDR3, the DNA is TGTGCCAGCAGTTTATTCCGAGTACGACGGAGCTCTGGAAACACCATATATTTT. It translates to CASSLFRVRRSSGNTIYF.

The rearrangement joins TRBV19 to TRBJ1-2; TRBD1 aligns across 10 bases. V was clipped by 5 bases and J by 4 bases; unmatched bases: 13. Germline CDR1 and CDR2: LNHDA and SQIVND (reference sequence). The CDR3 loop spans 17 amino acids. CDR3 in DNA: TGTGCCAGTAGTGCCCGGGACAGGGGCCAAAGAGGCTATGGCTACACCTTC. Its translation is CASSARDRGQRGYGYTF.

The chain carries TRBV7-8 and TRBJ1-4; D gene ambiguous. With 0 bases removed from V and 7 bases from J, the gap between germline ends came to 18 bases. The CDR3 extends over 17 amino acids. CDR1 and CDR2 from the germline V gene are SGHVS and FQNEAQ. In DNA, the CDR3 is TGTGCCAGCAGCTTAGCTACTCTTGGGAGACGGCGTGAAAAACTGTTTTTT. Translation gives CASSLATLGRRREKLFF.

The J gene is TRBJ2-1, the V gene TRBV9; maybe TRBD2 (7 bases). Per germline, CDR1 SGDLS and CDR2 YYNGEE. The V gene lost 0 bases and the J gene lost 6 bases, with 16 bases spanning the gap. The CDR3 totals 16 residues. CDR3 loop: CASSVDRASGLNEQFF. As DNA, the CDR3 is TGTGCCAGCAGCGTAGACAGGGCTAGCGGCCTCAATGAGCAGTTCTTC.

The chain has TRBV2 and TRBJ2-7; the match to TRBD1 covers 9 bases. Looked up from germline, CDR1 is SNHLY and CDR2 is FYNNEI. The CDR3 covers 16 residues. Trimming at V came to 2 bases and at J to 1 base, leaving 6 bases not matched to a gene. The chain's CDR3 is CASSERGDRASYEQYF. DNA of the CDR3: TGTGCCAGCAGTGAACGTGGGGACAGGGCTTCCTACGAGCAGTACTTC.

CDR3 region: CASSLGQGNTYEQYF. The DNA for the CDR3 is TGTGCCAGCAGCTTGGGTCAGGGAAATACCTACGAGCAGTACTTC. The chain couples TRBV5-5 to TRBJ2-7; tentative D call: TRBD1 (5 bases). The V gene lost 0 bases and the J gene lost 2 bases, with 12 bases spanning the gap. Looked up from germline, CDR1 is SGHKS and CDR2 is YYEKEE (reference sequence). The length of the CDR3 is 15 residues.

The V gene is TRBV7-6, the J gene TRBJ2-1; D possibly corresponds to TRBD1 (6 bases). This CDR3 is built from 19 residues. Trimming stripped 1 base from V and 0 bases from J, with 19 bases between. In germline, CDR1 is SGHVS, CDR2 FNYEAQ. This chain's CDR3 is CASSLEPHITGSSYNEQFF. The DNA of the CDR3 is TGTGCCAGCAGCTTAGAGCCTCATATTACAGGGAGCTCCTACAATGAGCAGTTCTTC. Together with reference TRBV7-6 and TRBJ2-1, the CDR3 gives the full variable domain: GAGVSQSPRYKVTKRGQDVALRCDPISGHVSLYWYRQALGQGPEFLTYFNYEAQQDKSGLPNDRFSAERPEGSISTLTIQRTEQRDSAMYRCASSLEPHITGSSYNEQFFGPGTRLTVL.

This clone was detected only a few times. The chain combines TRBV19 with TRBJ2-1; 10 bases line up with TRBD2. The CDR3 runs 16 residues. With V trimmed by 2 bases and J by 5 bases, 6 bases remained unmatched. The germline V gene has CDR1 LNHDA and CDR2 SQIVND (reference sequence). The CDR3 nucleotides are TGTGCCAGTAGTATACTGGTAGCGGGAGGTAACAATGAGCAGTTCTTC. It translates to CASSILVAGGNNEQFF.

Within the sample, this clone is medium-sized. The chain links TRBV7-9 to TRBJ2-7, with 11 bases fitting TRBD2. Germline CDR1 is SEHNR and CDR2 is FQNEAQ (reference sequence). J lost 2 bases, V lost 5 bases, and 8 bases had no gene match. The CDR3 totals 16 residues. The CDR3 nucleotides read TGTGCCAGCAGCCGCCTTCCTAGCGGGAGGACCTACGAGCAGTACTTC. This encodes CASSRLPSGRTYEQYF.

This clone came up once. The chain has TRBV5-5 and TRBJ1-5; D is unresolved. Per germline, CDR1 SGHKS and CDR2 YYEKEE (reference sequence). Trimming left V 1 base short and J 4 bases short, with 15 bases between. The CDR3 runs to 16 residues. CDR3 amino acids: CASSLFSDVGNQPQHF. CDR3 nucleotides: TGTGCCAGCAGCTTGTTTTCCGACGTTGGGAATCAGCCCCAGCATTTT.

The table lists this clone with a count of one. J is TRBJ2-7 and V is TRBV9; 7 nucleotides agree with TRBD1. The CDR3 contains 17 residues. CDR1 is SGDLS and CDR2 is YYNGEE in the germline V gene. The ends lost 3 bases at V and 0 bases at J; junction bases unmatched: 12. The CDR3 region has the DNA TGTGCCAGCAGCGGGAGTGAGCCGGGACAGCACTCCTACGAGCAGTACTTC. Translated: CASSGSEPGQHSYEQYF.

This clone was seen a single time. V and J are TRBV7-9 and TRBJ1-2; D might be TRBD1 (6 bases). The CDR3 is made up of 12 amino acids. The germline V and J ends were trimmed by 6 bases and 4 bases, with 9 bases remaining between them. The V gene's germline CDR1 is SEHNR and CDR2 FQNEAQ (reference sequence). In DNA form, the CDR3 reads TGTGCCAGCAGGACAGGACTCTATGGCTACACCTTC. It encodes CASRTGLYGYTF.

V is TRBV23-1 and J is TRBJ2-7, with 11 bases matching TRBD1. TRBV23-1 is reported as an ORF; its role is uncertain. The ends lost 7 bases at V and 7 bases at J; junction bases unmatched: 12. The CDR3 length is 15 residues. DNA of the CDR3: TGCGCCAGCACGTATTGGGACAGGGGGTCGCGGGAGCAGTACTTC. Translation: CASTYWDRGSREQYF.

This clone was recorded only once. V gene TRBV15 combines with J gene TRBJ2-1; D might be TRBD2 (6 bases). Deletions cut 3 bases from V and 1 base from J, with 19 bases between. Germline CDR1 reads LNHNV; CDR2 reads YYDKDF (reference sequence). The CDR3 is made up of 18 amino acids. This chain's CDR3 is CATSSWGGGRTSYNEQFF. CDR3 in DNA: TGTGCCACCAGCAGCTGGGGTGGGGGGAGAACGTCCTACAATGAGCAGTTCTTC.

As DNA, the CDR3 is TGTGCCAGTAGTGAAATAGGACAGGGACTCTACGAGCAGTACTTC. It is translated as CASSEIGQGLYEQYF. The rearrangement uses TRBV19 and TRBJ2-7; 8 positions agree with TRBD1. V dropped 5 bases and J dropped 3; count of bases not matched to a gene: 9. There are 15 residues in the CDR3. CDR1 and CDR2 (germline): LNHDA, SQIVND (reference sequence).

This chain connects TRBV5-1 to TRBJ2-7, with 11 bases identical to TRBD1. Germline assignment: CDR1 SGHRS and CDR2 YFSETQ. After removal of 3 bases from V and 6 bases from J, the junction contained 8 bases not matched to a gene. The CDR3 is 15 residues long. CDR3 nucleotides: TGCGCCAGCAGCTCGCCCGGGACAGGGGGACGCGAGCAGTACTTC. The encoded protein is CASSSPGTGGREQYF.

The chain uses TRBV6-5 and TRBJ1-1; D possibly corresponds to TRBD1 (5 bases). CDR3 size: 15 residues. V lost 7 bases to trimming and J lost 8 bases, with 23 bases between them. From germline, CDR1 is MNHEY and CDR2 SVGAGI. DNA of the CDR3: TGTGCCAGCACCGCCACGGGGTCGGGACGAGACGAAGCTTTCTTT. It is translated as CASTATGSGRDEAFF.

The chain recombines TRBV7-9 with TRBJ2-1; D may be TRBD2 (6 bases). V was pared by 5 bases and J by 10 bases, with 12 bases between. The CDR3 is 12 residues long. CDR1 and CDR2 from the germline V gene are SEHNR and FQNEAQ (reference sequence). The CDR3 DNA follows: TGTGCCAGCAGCATACGGGACTCCGAGCAGTTCTTC. It codes for CASSIRDSEQFF.

The J gene is TRBJ2-1, the V gene TRBV11-2; 12 bases match TRBD2. The junction had 3 bases not matched to a gene; V was cut back by 5 bases and J by 4 bases. CDR3 size: 15 residues. CDR1 and CDR2 (germline): SGHAT, FQNNGV. CDR3 region: CASSRGTSGYNEQFF. Written as DNA, the CDR3 is TGTGCCAGCAGCCGAGGGACTAGCGGGTACAATGAGCAGTTCTTC.

This clone has only one observation. The rearrangement links TRBV27 to TRBJ2-7; 8 bases line up with TRBD2. This CDR3 is built from 13 residues. V lost 8 bases and J lost 0; bases outside the gene matches: 3. CDR1 and CDR2 (germline): MNHEY, SMNVEV (reference sequence). CDR3 sequence: CASRGGSSYEQYF. In DNA form, the CDR3 reads TGTGCCAGCCGGGGGGGTAGCTCCTACGAGCAGTACTTC.

The chain links TRBV18 to TRBJ1-1; D not certain. Looked up from germline, CDR1 is KGHSH and CDR2 is LQKENI. Between the trimmed V and J ends, which lost 2 bases and 6 bases, there was a span of 19 bases. The CDR3 runs to 16 residues. Here the CDR3 reads CASSPGEAGNWAEAFF. The CDR3 DNA follows: TGTGCCAGCTCACCAGGGGAAGCGGGAAACTGGGCTGAAGCTTTCTTT.

This chain links TRBV7-3 with TRBJ2-3; perhaps TRBD2 as D (6 bases). V was clipped by 3 bases and J by 2 bases, with 9 bases between them. Looked up from germline, CDR1 is SGHTA and CDR2 is FQGTGA. This CDR3 spans 14 amino acids. The CDR3, as DNA: TGTGCCAGCAGCTTGGGCGGGGTCACAGATACGCAGTATTTT. Translating gives CASSLGGVTDTQYF.

The gene calls are TRBV29-1 and TRBJ1-1; D possibly corresponds to TRBD1 (5 bases). This CDR3 is built from 12 residues. V dropped 7 bases and J dropped 0 bases, with 9 bases sitting between them. CDR1 and CDR2 (germline): SQVTM, ANQGSEA. Written as DNA, the CDR3 is TGCAGCGGAAGCAGGGTGAACACTGAAGCTTTCTTT. Its translation: CSGSRVNTEAFF.

The genes are TRBV19 and TRBJ2-6; TRBD1 is a possible D gene (5 bases). Germline CDR1 is LNHDA and CDR2 is SQIVND (reference sequence). The CDR3 runs to 17 residues. The V end lost 1 base, the J end lost 1 base, and 11 bases lay between the germline ends. CDR3 bases: TGTGCCAGTAGTATAGCCGGTCCAGGGTCTGGGGCCAACGTCCTGACTTTC. Its translation is CASSIAGPGSGANVLTF.

The chain combines TRBV2 with TRBJ2-7, with D perhaps TRBD2 (6 bases). From germline, CDR1 is SNHLY and CDR2 FYNNEI. V was trimmed by 7 bases and J by 3 bases, leaving 22 bases between them. The CDR3 runs 16 residues. CDR3 nucleotides: TGTGCCAGCAAGCGAAGTGGGGGGACTGGGGGCTACGAGCAGTACTTC. Translated, it gives CASKRSGGTGGYEQYF.

The rearrangement uses TRBV25-1 and TRBJ2-1; TRBD2 agrees at 9 bases. The germline gives CDR1 MGHDK, CDR2 SYGVNS. CDR3 size: 18 residues. The V and J ends lost 3 bases and 6 bases, in that order; junction bases with no gene match: 15. CDR3 in amino acids: CASSDPVLGGRARNEQFF. CDR3 bases: TGTGCCAGCAGTGATCCGGTTTTGGGCGGGAGGGCTCGCAATGAGCAGTTCTTC.

The J gene is TRBJ2-2, the V gene TRBV7-3, with no clear D. CDR1 is SGHTA and CDR2 is FQGTGA in the germline V gene. The V end was cut by 1 base, the J end by 2 bases, with 8 bases between. This CDR3 has 15 amino acids. The CDR3 spells CASSLIGLNTGELFF. CDR3 nucleotides: TGTGCCAGCAGCTTAATAGGTCTCAACACCGGGGAGCTGTTTTTT.